These 28 T cell receptor beta chains originate from one sample sequenced in a study of read filtering for tumor transcriptome and immune sequencing. The library was built from about 400 ng RNA with molecular barcoded adaptors for alpha/delta and beta/gamma chains. In TCRdb, the reads were re-called with MiXCR into one record per CDR3 protein. The repertoire has 130,000 or so distinct CDR3 sequences, around 14% of them found once; the top ten carry 7.5% to 9.5%. Material for sequencing was a population of CD138-negative cells sorted from bone marrow. These TCRs come from a donor at least 40 years old with multiple myeloma.

Comment on this clonotype: A much larger clone lies one base from this, so it may be a read error. This chain uses TRBV29-1 with TRBJ1-1; TRBD1 matches 9 bases. The CDR3 runs to 13 residues. Germline V gene data show CDR1 as SQVTM and CDR2 as ANQGSEA. The V and J ends lost 8 bases and 6 bases, in that order; junction bases with no gene match: 10. The CDR3 DNA sequence: TGCAGCATGGGACAGGGTTTTTCGGCTGAAGCTTTCTTT. Translated, it gives CSMGQGFSAEAFF.

The rearrangement joins TRBV7-9 to TRBJ2-7, with D possibly TRBD1 on 5 matching bases. Between the trimmed V and J ends, which lost 2 bases and 2 bases, there was a span of 10 bases. In germline, CDR1 is SEHNR, CDR2 FQNEAQ (reference sequence). This CDR3 has 14 residues. The CDR3 sequence is CASSLTGIAYEQYF. The CDR3 DNA is TGTGCCAGCAGCTTAACAGGTATAGCCTACGAGCAGTACTTC.

This clonotype showed up many times. V is TRBV20-1 and J is TRBJ2-5, with 10 bases matching TRBD2. CDR1 and CDR2 from the germline V gene are DFQATT and SNEGSKA (reference sequence). With V trimmed by 3 bases and J by 4 bases, 8 bases remained unmatched. The CDR3 covers 15 residues. CDR3: CSARALAGDGETQYF. CDR3 DNA sequence: TGCAGTGCTAGGGCCCTAGCGGGAGATGGAGAGACCCAGTACTTC.

This clonotype appeared many times. The chain uses TRBV29-1 and TRBJ2-1; D not certain. The V end was cut by 5 bases, the J end by 2 bases, with 4 bases between. The CDR3 has 11 amino acids. CDR1 SQVTM and CDR2 ANQGSEA come from the germline V gene. The CDR3 spells CSVLPYNEQFF. The CDR3 DNA is TGCAGCGTTCTTCCCTACAATGAGCAGTTCTTC.

This clonotype was seen repeatedly, ten times or more. The rearrangement uses TRBV6-5 and TRBJ2-3, with a tentative D call TRBD1 (6 bases). The CDR3 totals 14 residues. V was pared by 6 bases and J by 0 bases, with 10 bases between. Per germline, CDR1 MNHEY and CDR2 SVGAGI. The CDR3: CASSLDRSTDTQYF. CDR3 sequence (DNA): TGTGCCAGCAGCCTAGACAGGAGCACAGATACGCAGTATTTT.

In its sample, this clonotype was seen many times. The V call is TRBV18, the J call TRBJ2-4; a possible D gene is TRBD2 (5 bases). V lost 2 bases and J lost 9, with 11 bases in between. This CDR3 region has 13 residues. The germline CDR1 and CDR2 sequences are KGHSH and LQKENI. The CDR3: CASSPEQEVIQYF. The CDR3 region has the DNA TGTGCCAGCTCACCAGAGCAGGAGGTCATTCAGTACTTC.

A single count supports this clonotype. A much larger clone lies a single base off, so this may be a read error. V usage is TRBV6-2 or TRBV6-3 and J usage is TRBJ2-1, with TRBD2 matching over 11 bases. The CDR3 has 18 amino acids. CDR1 and CDR2 from the germline V gene are MNHEY and SVGEGT. In DNA form, the CDR3 reads TGTGCCAGCAGTTACTCCTTAGCGGGAGGGAGCTCCTGCAATGAGCAGTTCTTC. This gives the protein CASSYSLAGGSSCNEQFF.

The chain is built from TRBV4-1 and TRBJ2-1; D assignment may be TRBD1 or TRBD2 (5 bases each). Germline V CDR1 and CDR2: MGHRA, YSYEKL. V dropped 1 base and J dropped 3 bases, with 10 bases sitting between them. The CDR3 covers 15 residues. CDR3 coding DNA: TGCGCCAGCAGCCAAGGGGGGACCCACTACAATGAGCAGTTCTTC. This translates into CASSQGGTHYNEQFF.

This clonotype was detected ten times or more. The chain joins TRBV29-1 to TRBJ2-7; 11 bases match TRBD2. This CDR3 region has 13 residues. From germline, CDR1 is SQVTM and CDR2 ANQGSEA. J was trimmed by 7 bases and V by 3 bases; bases with no gene match: 5. CDR3 loop: CSVDTPSGGEQYF. In DNA, the CDR3 is TGCAGCGTTGATACTCCTAGCGGGGGGGAGCAGTACTTC.

The rearrangement uses TRBV5-1 and TRBJ2-7; a possible D gene is TRBD1 (6 bases). V lost 7 bases, J lost 0 bases, and 17 bases lay in between. Germline V gene lookup returns CDR1 SGHRS and CDR2 YFSETQ. This CDR3 spans 15 amino acids. CDR3 sequence (DNA): TGCGCCAGCGGTGCCCCAGGGGTCGACTCCTACGAGCAGTACTTC. This sequence encodes CASGAPGVDSYEQYF.

Comment on this clonotype: A much larger clone is a single base away; this may be a read error. The chain combines TRBV6-5 with TRBJ2-1, with TRBD1 matching 10 bases. The germline CDR1 and CDR2 sequences are MNHEY and SVGAGI. The CDR3 has 17 amino acids. The CDR3 nucleotides read TGTGCCAGCAGTGAAGGGCCCCCGGGACAGGGGCACAATGAGCGGTTCTTC. Residues: CASSEGPPGQGHNERFF.

This clonotype has only a few counts. A read error is possible here, since a much larger clone lies one base away. J is TRBJ2-1 and V is TRBV9; TRBD1 agrees at 10 bases. The germline gives CDR1 SGDLS, CDR2 YYNGEE. This CDR3 contains 17 residues. The CDR3 sequence is CASSALPLTGGYNGQFF. CDR3 DNA: TGTGCCAGCAGCGCCCTTCCTCTGACAGGGGGCTACAATGGGCAGTTCTTC.

At least ten counts were recorded for this clonotype. The chain joins TRBV6-2 or TRBV6-3 to TRBJ2-1; tentatively, D is TRBD1 (6 bases). There are 11 residues in the CDR3. Trimming took 8 bases from V and 4 from J, leaving 6 bases between them. Germline CDR1 and CDR2: MNHEY and SVGEGT. The CDR3 nucleotides are TGTGCCAGCGGACAGTACAATGAGCAGTTCTTC. Its protein product is CASGQYNEQFF.

This clonotype was observed at least ten times. The rearrangement uses TRBV29-1 and TRBJ2-1, with D possibly matching TRBD2 (6 bases). The length of the CDR3 is 13 residues. Trimming removed 3 bases from V and 16 bases from J, with 22 bases in between. Germline-derived CDR1 and CDR2 are SQVTM and ANQGSEA. The CDR3, as DNA: TGCAGCGTTGACCGAGGAAGCGGGCGAGCTTATTTCTTC. Its protein is CSVDRGSGRAYFF.

This clonotype was observed at least ten times. CDR3 in amino acids: CASSTREGGYEQYF. In DNA, the CDR3 is TGTGCCAGCAGCACCCGGGAGGGAGGCTACGAGCAGTACTTC. The rearrangement uses TRBV7-8 and TRBJ2-7; 8 nucleotides agree with TRBD2. V shed 5 bases and J 3 bases; nucleotides not matched to a gene: 6. CDR3 size: 14 residues. Germline loops: CDR1 SGHVS, CDR2 FQNEAQ.

This clonotype was recorded many times. The chain links TRBV5-1 to TRBJ1-4; D unresolved. V lost 4 bases to trimming and J lost 3 bases, with 13 bases between them. The CDR3 loop spans 15 amino acids. Looked up from germline, CDR1 is SGHRS and CDR2 is YFSETQ. In nucleotides, the CDR3 is TGCGCCAGCAGCCTGTTGGACGGAGCTAATGAAAAACTGTTTTTT. Translating it yields CASSLLDGANEKLFF.

This clonotype came up many times. V and J are TRBV29-1 and TRBJ2-7, with D maybe TRBD1 (6 bases). The CDR3 has 12 residues. Germline V gene lookup returns CDR1 SQVTM and CDR2 ANQGSEA. The V and J ends lost 2 bases and 6 bases respectively, with 11 bases between them. The CDR3 nucleotides read TGCAGCGTTGAACAGGGGATTGGCGAGCAGTACTTC. This sequence encodes CSVEQGIGEQYF.

In the case of this clonotype: The conserved phenylalanine or tryptophan is not found at the CDR3 terminus, so this likely reflects a read error. The V gene is TRBV20-1, the J gene TRBJ2-5; the D is unclear. The CDR3 runs to 11 residues. CDR1 and CDR2 from the germline V gene are DFQATT and SNEGSKA (reference sequence). CDR3 protein: CSAMGQEAQYL. CDR3 nucleotide sequence: TGCAGTGCTATGGGTCAAGAGGCCCAGTACCTC.

The table lists this clonotype with many counts. The V and J genes are TRBV7-3 and TRBJ1-5; D remains ambiguous. The germline CDR1 and CDR2 sequences are SGHTA and FQGTGA. V gave up 2 bases and J gave up 5 bases, with 7 bases separating them. The CDR3 is made up of 13 amino acids. The CDR3 protein is CASSLAADQPQHF. The CDR3 nucleotides read TGTGCCAGCAGCTTAGCGGCAGATCAGCCCCAGCATTTT.

This clonotype was found many times. The gene calls are TRBV9 and TRBJ2-1; no firm D call. This CDR3 is 13 amino acids long. V was shortened by 1 base and J by 5 bases, with 7 bases between the two germline ends. CDR1 SGDLS and CDR2 YYNGEE come from the germline V gene. CDR3 residues: CASSVNVDNEQFF. The CDR3 coding sequence is TGTGCCAGCAGCGTAAACGTCGACAATGAGCAGTTCTTC. The complete variable domain, with remaining parts taken from reference TRBV9 and TRBJ2-1, reads DSGVTQTPKHLITATGQRVTLRCSPRSGDLSVYWYQQSLDQGLQFLIQYYNGEERAKGNILERFSAQQFPDLHSELNLSSLELGDSALYFCASSVNVDNEQFFGPGTRLTVL.

This clonotype appeared many times. CDR3 loop: CASQDLVQGHYEQYF. The CDR3 DNA sequence: TGCGCCAGCCAAGACCTGGTCCAGGGGCACTACGAGCAGTACTTC. The chain has TRBV5-1 and TRBJ2-7; possibly TRBD1 for D (6 bases). Trimming shortened V by 7 bases and J by 3 bases, and 20 bases separated the two germline ends. The CDR3 covers 15 residues. Germline values: CDR1 SGHRS, CDR2 YFSETQ.

This clonotype came up many times. The genes are TRBV6-6 and TRBJ2-7; no reliable D call. The CDR3 sequence is 11 residues long. The germline CDR1 and CDR2 sequences are MNHNY and SVGAGI (reference sequence). V shed 6 bases and J shed 3 bases, with 6 bases lying between them. In DNA form, the CDR3 reads TGTGCCAGCAGGTCTCACTACGAGCAGTACTTC. Translation: CASRSHYEQYF.

This clonotype came up a few times. A much larger clone is a single base away; this may be a read error. The chain has TRBV10-1 and TRBJ2-7; perhaps D is TRBD1 or TRBD2 (5 bases each). Germline-derived CDR1 and CDR2 are WNHNN and SYGVQD (reference sequence). This CDR3 is built from 15 residues. V was shortened by 8 bases and J by 1 base, with 18 bases between the two germline ends. CDR3 sequence reads: CASRVGDLRSYEQYF. The CDR3 DNA sequence: TGCGCCAGCCGTGTAGGGGACCTGAGATCCTACGAGCAGTACTTC.

This clonotype was observed many times. The chain is built from TRBV20-1 and TRBJ2-7; 10 bases are a match to TRBD1. The J segment lost 4 bases and the V segment lost 5 bases, leaving 5 bases of the junction unmatched. In germline, CDR1 is DFQATT, CDR2 SNEGSKA (reference sequence). This CDR3 spans 13 amino acids. The CDR3 loop is CSALTGGSYEQYF. The DNA for the CDR3 is TGCAGTGCTTTGACAGGGGGCTCGTACGAGCAGTACTTC.

This clonotype showed up many times. The chain combines TRBV5-1 with TRBJ2-1; D not certain. This CDR3 comprises 12 residues. Per germline, CDR1 SGHRS and CDR2 YFSETQ. With 5 bases removed from V and 3 bases from J, the gap between germline ends came to 6 bases. The CDR3 DNA sequence: TGCGCCAGCAGGGTGGTCTACAATGAGCAGTTCTTC. Protein sequence: CASRVVYNEQFF.

There are many counts of this clonotype. The rearrangement uses TRBV4-3 and TRBJ2-5; perhaps TRBD2 as D (6 bases). This CDR3 contains 15 residues. Germline-derived CDR1 and CDR2 are LGHNA and YSLEER. V was clipped by 1 base and J by 2 bases, with 11 bases between them. Here the CDR3 reads CASSQAGDYQETQYF. CDR3 coding DNA: TGCGCCAGCAGCCAAGCGGGAGATTATCAAGAGACCCAGTACTTC.

The CDR3 here is CASSLGMVGSYNEQFF. The CDR3 bases are TGCGCCAGCAGCTTGGGTATGGTGGGATCCTACAATGAGCAGTTCTTC. This chain connects TRBV5-1 to TRBJ2-1; the D is unclear. The ends were cut back, 0 bases at V and 1 base at J, with 11 bases in the middle. Germline CDR1 SGHRS, CDR2 YFSETQ. The CDR3 spans 16 residues.

This clonotype appeared many times. The rearrangement links TRBV5-4 to TRBJ2-1; TRBD2 matches 7 bases. The junction had 7 bases not matched to a gene; V was cut back by 5 bases and J by 5 bases. The CDR3 length is 14 residues. Germline assignment: CDR1 SGHNT and CDR2 YYREEE (reference sequence). The CDR3 sequence is CASRGRAGNNEQFF. In nucleotides, the CDR3 is TGTGCCAGCAGGGGGAGGGCCGGGAACAATGAGCAGTTCTTC.